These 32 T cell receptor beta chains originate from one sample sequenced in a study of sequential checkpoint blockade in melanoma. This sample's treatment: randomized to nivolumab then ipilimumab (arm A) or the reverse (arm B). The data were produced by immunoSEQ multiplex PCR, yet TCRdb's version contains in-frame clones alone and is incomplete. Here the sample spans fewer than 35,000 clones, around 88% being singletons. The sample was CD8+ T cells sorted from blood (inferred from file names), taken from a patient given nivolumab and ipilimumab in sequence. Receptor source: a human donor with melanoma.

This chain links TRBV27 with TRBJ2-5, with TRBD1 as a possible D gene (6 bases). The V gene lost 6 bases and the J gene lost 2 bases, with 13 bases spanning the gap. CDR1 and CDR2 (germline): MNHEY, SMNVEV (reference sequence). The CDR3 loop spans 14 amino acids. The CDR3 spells CASSVTGRQETQYF. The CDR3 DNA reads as TGTGCCAGCAGCGTCACAGGGCGGCAAGAGACCCAGTACTTC.

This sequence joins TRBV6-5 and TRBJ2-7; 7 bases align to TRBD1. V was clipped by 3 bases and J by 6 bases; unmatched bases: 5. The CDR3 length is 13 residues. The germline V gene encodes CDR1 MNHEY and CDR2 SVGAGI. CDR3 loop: CASSYSTGAEQYF. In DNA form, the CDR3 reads TGTGCCAGCAGTTATAGTACAGGGGCCGAGCAGTACTTC.

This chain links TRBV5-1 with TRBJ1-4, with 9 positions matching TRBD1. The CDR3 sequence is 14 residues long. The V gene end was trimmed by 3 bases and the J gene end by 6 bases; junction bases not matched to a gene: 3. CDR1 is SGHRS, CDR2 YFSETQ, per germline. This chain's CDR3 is CASSWTGDDEKLFF. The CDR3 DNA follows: TGCGCCAGCAGCTGGACAGGGGATGATGAAAAACTGTTTTTT.

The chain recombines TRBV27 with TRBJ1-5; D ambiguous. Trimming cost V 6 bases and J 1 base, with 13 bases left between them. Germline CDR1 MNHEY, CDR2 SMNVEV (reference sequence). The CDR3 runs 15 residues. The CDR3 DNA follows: TGTGCCAGCAGCCTCGGAGGGCCGAGCAATCAGCCCCAGCATTTT. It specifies CASSLGGPSNQPQHF.

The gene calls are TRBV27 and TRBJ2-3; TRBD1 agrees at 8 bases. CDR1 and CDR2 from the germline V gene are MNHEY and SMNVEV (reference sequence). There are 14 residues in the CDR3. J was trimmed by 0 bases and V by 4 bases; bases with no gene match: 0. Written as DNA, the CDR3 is TGTGCCAGCAGTTCAGGGGGCAGCACAGATACGCAGTATTTT. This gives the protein CASSSGGSTDTQYF.

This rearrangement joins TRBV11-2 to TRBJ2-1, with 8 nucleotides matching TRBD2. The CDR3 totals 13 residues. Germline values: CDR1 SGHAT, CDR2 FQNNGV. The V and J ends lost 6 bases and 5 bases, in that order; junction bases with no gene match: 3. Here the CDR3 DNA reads TGTGCCAGCAGTCATAGCGGGGACAATGAGCAGTTCTTC. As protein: CASSHSGDNEQFF.

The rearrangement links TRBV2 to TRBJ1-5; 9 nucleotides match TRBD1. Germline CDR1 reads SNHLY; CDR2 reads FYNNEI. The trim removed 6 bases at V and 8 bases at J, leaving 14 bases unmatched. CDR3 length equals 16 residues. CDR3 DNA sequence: TGTGCCAGCAGCAGGACAGGGGATGTCGTTATGGAGCCCCAGCATTTT. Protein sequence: CASSRTGDVVMEPQHF.

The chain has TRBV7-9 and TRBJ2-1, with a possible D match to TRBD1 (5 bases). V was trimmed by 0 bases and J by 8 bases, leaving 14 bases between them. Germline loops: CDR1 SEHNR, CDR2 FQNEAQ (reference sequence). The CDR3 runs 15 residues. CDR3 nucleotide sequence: TGTGCCAGCAGCTTAGCCAGAGACTGGGGCGATGAGCAGTTCTTC. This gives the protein CASSLARDWGDEQFF. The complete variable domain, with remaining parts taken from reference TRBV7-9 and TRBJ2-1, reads DTGVSQNPRHKITKRGQNVTFRCDPISEHNRLYWYRQTLGQGPEFLTYFQNEAQLEKSRLLSDRFSAERPKGSFSTLEIQRTEQGDSAMYLCASSLARDWGDEQFFGPGTRLTVL.

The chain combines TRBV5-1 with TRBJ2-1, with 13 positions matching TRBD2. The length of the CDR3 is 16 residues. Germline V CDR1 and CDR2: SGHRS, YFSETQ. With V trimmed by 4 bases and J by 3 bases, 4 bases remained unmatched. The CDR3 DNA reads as TGCGCCAGCAGCGAGGGACTAGCGGGATTCTACAATGAGCAGTTCTTC. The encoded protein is CASSEGLAGFYNEQFF.

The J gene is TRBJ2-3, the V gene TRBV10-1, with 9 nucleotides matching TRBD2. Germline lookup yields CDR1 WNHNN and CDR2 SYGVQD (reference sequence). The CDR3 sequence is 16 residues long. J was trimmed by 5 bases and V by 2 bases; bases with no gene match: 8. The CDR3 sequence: CASSESSRGRGDTQYF. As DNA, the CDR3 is TGCGCCAGCAGTGAGAGTAGTCGCGGGAGGGGAGATACGCAGTATTTT.

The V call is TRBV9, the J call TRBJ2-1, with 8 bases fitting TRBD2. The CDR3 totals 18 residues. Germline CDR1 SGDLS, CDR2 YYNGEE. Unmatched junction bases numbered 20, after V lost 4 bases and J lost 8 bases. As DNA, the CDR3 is TGTGCCAGCAGCAGTCTTTCGGGGGGGCCGACACTAGACTATGAGCAGTTCTTC. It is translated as CASSSLSGGPTLDYEQFF.

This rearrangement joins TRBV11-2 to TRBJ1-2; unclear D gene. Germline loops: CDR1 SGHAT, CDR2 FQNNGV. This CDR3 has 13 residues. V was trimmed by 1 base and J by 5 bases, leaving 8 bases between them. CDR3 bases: TGTGCCAGCAGCTTAGGTACAGCATATGGCTACACCTTC. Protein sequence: CASSLGTAYGYTF.

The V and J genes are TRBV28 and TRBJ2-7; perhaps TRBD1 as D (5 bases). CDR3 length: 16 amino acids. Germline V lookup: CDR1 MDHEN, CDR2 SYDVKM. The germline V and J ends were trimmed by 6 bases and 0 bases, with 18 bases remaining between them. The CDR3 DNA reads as TGTGCCAGCAGCCCTCGGTCAGGACATCTCTCCTACGAGCAGTACTTC. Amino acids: CASSPRSGHLSYEQYF.

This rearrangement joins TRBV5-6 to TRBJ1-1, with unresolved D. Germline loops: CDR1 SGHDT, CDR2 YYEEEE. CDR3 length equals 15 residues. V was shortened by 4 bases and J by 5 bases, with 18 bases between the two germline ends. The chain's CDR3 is CASSPETYSGTEAFF. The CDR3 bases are TGTGCCAGCAGCCCCGAGACATACTCGGGAACTGAAGCTTTCTTT.

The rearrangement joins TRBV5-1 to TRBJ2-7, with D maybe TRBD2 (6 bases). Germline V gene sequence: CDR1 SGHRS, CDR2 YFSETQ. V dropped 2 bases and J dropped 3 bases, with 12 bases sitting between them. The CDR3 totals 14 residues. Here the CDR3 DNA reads TGCGCCAGCAGCTTATCCGGGACTCACTACGAGCAGTACTTC. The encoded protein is CASSLSGTHYEQYF.

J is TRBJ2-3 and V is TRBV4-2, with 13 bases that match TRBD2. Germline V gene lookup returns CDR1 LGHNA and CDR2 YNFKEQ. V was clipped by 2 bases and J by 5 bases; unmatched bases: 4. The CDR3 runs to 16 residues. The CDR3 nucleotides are TGTGCCAGCAGCCAAACTAGCGGGAGGGCCCAAGATACGCAGTATTTT. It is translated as CASSQTSGRAQDTQYF.

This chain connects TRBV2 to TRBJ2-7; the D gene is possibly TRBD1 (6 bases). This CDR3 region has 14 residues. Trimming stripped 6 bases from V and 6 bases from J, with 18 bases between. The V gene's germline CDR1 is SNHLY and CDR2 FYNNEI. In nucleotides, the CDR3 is TGTGCCAGCAGGGCCATCACAGGGCAGGGCGAGCAGTACTTC. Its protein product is CASRAITGQGEQYF.

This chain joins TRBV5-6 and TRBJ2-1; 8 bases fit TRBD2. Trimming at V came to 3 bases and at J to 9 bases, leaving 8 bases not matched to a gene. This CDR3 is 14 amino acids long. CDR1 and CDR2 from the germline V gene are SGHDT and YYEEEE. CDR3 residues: CASSSGGVGVEQFF. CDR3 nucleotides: TGTGCCAGCAGCTCGGGGGGGGTAGGGGTTGAGCAGTTCTTC.

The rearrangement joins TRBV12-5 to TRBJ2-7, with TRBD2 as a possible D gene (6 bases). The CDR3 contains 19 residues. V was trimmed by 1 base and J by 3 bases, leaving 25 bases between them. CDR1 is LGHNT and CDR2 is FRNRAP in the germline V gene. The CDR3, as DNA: TGTGCTAGTGGTTTGGGGCGTGACCACCGGACGGGGGATTGCTACGAGCAGTACTTC. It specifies CASGLGRDHRTGDCYEQYF.

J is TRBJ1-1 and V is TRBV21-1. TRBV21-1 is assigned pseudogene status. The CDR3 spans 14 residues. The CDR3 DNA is TGTGCCAGCAGCCTAGCGGGGGGGAGGACTGAAGCTTTCTTT. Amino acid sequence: CASSLAGGRTEAFF.

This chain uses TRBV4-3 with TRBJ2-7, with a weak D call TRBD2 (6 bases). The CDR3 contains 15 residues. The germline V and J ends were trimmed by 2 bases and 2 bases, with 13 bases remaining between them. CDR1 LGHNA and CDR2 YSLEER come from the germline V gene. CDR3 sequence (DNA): TGCGCCAGCAGCCAACACCGGGAGTGGACCTACGAGCAGTACTTC. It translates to CASSQHREWTYEQYF.

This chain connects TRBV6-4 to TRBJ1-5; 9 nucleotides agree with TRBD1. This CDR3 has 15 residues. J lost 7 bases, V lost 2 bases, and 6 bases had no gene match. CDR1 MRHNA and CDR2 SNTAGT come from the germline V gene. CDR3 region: CASSDPTGGDQPQHF. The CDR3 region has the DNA TGTGCCAGCAGTGACCCCACAGGGGGCGACCAGCCCCAGCATTTT.

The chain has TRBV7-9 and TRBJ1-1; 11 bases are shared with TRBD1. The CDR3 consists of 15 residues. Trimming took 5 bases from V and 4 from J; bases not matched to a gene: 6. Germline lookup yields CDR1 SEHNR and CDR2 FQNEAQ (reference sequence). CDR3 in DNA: TGTGCCAGCAGCCCCTATGGGACAGGGGGCACTGAAGCTTTCTTT. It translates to CASSPYGTGGTEAFF. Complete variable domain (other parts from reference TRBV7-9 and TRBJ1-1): DTGVSQNPRHKITKRGQNVTFRCDPISEHNRLYWYRQTLGQGPEFLTYFQNEAQLEKSRLLSDRFSAERPKGSFSTLEIQRTEQGDSAMYLCASSPYGTGGTEAFFGQGTRLTVV.

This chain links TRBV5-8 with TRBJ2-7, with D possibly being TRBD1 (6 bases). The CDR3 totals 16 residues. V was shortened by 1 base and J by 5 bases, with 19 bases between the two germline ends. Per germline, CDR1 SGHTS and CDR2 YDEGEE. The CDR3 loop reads CASSLTPWGLRHEQYF. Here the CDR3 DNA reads TGTGCCAGCAGCTTGACCCCGTGGGGGCTTCGACACGAGCAGTACTTC.

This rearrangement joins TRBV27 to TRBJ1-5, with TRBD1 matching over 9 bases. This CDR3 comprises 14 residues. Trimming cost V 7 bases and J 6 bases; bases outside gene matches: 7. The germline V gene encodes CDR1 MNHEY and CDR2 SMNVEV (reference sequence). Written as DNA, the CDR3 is TGTGCCAGCAAAACAGGGGGCGCCGGTCAGCCCCAGCATTTT. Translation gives CASKTGGAGQPQHF.

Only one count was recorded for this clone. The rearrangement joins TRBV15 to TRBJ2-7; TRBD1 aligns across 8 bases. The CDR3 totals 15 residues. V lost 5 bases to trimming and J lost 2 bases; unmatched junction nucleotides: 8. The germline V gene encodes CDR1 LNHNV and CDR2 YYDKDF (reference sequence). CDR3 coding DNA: TGTGCCACCAGCTCAAGACAGGGGACCCCCTACGAGCAGTACTTC. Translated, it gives CATSSRQGTPYEQYF. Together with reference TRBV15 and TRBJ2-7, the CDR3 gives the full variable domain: DAMVIQNPRYQVTQFGKPVTLSCSQTLNHNVMYWYQQKSSQAPKLLFHYYDKDFNNEADTPDNFQSRRPNTSFCFLDIRSPGLGDTAMYLCATSSRQGTPYEQYFGPGTRLTVT.

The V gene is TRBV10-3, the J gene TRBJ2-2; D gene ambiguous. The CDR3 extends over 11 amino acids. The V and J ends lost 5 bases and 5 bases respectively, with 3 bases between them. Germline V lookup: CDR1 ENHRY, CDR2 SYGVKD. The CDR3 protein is CAISLTGELFF. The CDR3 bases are TGTGCCATCAGTCTTACCGGGGAGCTGTTTTTT.

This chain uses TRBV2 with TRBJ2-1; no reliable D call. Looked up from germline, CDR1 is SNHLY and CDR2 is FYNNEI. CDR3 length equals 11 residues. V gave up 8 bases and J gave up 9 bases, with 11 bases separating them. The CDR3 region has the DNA TGTGCCAGCTCCCCGGAGACTGAGCAGTTCTTC. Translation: CASSPETEQFF.

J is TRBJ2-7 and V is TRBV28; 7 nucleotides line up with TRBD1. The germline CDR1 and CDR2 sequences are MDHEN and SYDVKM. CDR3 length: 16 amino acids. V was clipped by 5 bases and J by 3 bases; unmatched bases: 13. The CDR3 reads CASSPWGQGDNYEQYF. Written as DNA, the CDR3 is TGTGCCAGCAGTCCTTGGGGGCAGGGGGACAACTACGAGCAGTACTTC.

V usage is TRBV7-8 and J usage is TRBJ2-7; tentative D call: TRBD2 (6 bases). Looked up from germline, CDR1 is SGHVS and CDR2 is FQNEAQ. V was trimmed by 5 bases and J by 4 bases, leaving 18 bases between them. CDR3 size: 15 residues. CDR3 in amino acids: CASSTLGGERYEQYF. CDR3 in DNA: TGTGCCAGCAGCACCTTGGGGGGAGAACGGTACGAGCAGTACTTC.

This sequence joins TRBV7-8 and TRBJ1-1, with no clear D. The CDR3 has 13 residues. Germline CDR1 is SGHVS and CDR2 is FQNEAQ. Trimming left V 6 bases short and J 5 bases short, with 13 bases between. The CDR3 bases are TGTGCCAGCAGGAACTATATCGTGACTGAAGCTTTCTTT. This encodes CASRNYIVTEAFF.

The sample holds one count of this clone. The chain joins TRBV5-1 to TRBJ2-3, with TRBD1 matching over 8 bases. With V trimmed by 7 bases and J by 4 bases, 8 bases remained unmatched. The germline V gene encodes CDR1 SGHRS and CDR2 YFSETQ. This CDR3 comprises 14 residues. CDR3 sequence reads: CASCSRGPADTQYF. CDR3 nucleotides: TGCGCCAGCTGCAGCAGGGGGCCGGCAGATACGCAGTATTTT.